This entry lists 21 T cell receptor beta chains sequenced from one sample in a study of human T cells and chemical hapten exposure. The time point here: patch test 2, 6 weeks after DPC sensitization. Indicated treatment: therapeutic diphenylcyclopropenone sensitization with weekly scalp DPC. TCRdb reanalysed the RACE reads using MiXCR and keeps one entry per CDR3 protein. The sample shows about 400,000 distinct CDR3 sequences, more than 5% of them seen only once. The sequencing used whole blood, collected in connection with sensitization to the hapten diphenylcyclopropenone (DPC). The source of these receptors is a woman aged 18-29 years with alopecia areata. Some clones in this sample may be carry-over from other donors' samples.

This clonotype showed up just a few times. This rearrangement joins TRBV9 to TRBJ1-1; D gene unclear. Germline loops: CDR1 SGDLS, CDR2 YYNGEE. V was cut by 0 bases and J by 5 bases, with 14 bases left in between. CDR3 size: 15 residues. The CDR3 reads CASSVGDTRNTEAFF. In DNA form, the CDR3 reads TGTGCCAGCAGCGTAGGCGACACTAGGAATACTGAAGCTTTCTTT.

This clonotype was counted at least ten times. The gene calls are TRBV23-1 and TRBJ1-5; D is ambiguous. TRBV23-1 is an open reading frame whose function is uncertain. The CDR3 consists of 17 residues. V was trimmed by 6 bases and J by 3 bases, leaving 21 bases between them. This CDR3 is CASSQVTWGSTNQPQHF. The CDR3 DNA sequence: TGCGCCAGCAGCCAAGTCACGTGGGGATCGACCAATCAGCCCCAGCATTTT.

The gene calls are TRBV7-9 and TRBJ1-1, with D possibly matching TRBD1 (5 bases). This CDR3 comprises 16 residues. Trimming removed 6 bases from V and 4 bases from J, with 21 bases in between. Germline lookup yields CDR1 SEHNR and CDR2 FQNEAQ (reference sequence). In nucleotides, the CDR3 is TGTGCCAGCAGTCCCGGGACCACGCCGGATTTCACTGAAGCTTTCTTT. Its translation is CASSPGTTPDFTEAFF.

This clonotype has only a few counts. The rearrangement joins TRBV7-2 to TRBJ2-1; 9 positions match TRBD1. The CDR3 sequence is 16 residues long. Germline trimming cut 5 bases from V and 1 base from J; bases unmatched to any gene: 6. Germline V CDR1 and CDR2: SGHTA, FQGNSA. CDR3 sequence (DNA): TGTGCCAGCAGCATATGGGACAGGGCGTCCTACAATGAGCAGTTCTTC. It encodes CASSIWDRASYNEQFF.

This clonotype appeared many times. This chain connects TRBV14 to TRBJ1-6; D remains ambiguous. Trimming took 4 bases from V and 4 from J, leaving 5 bases between them. This CDR3 is 13 amino acids long. From germline, CDR1 is SGHDN and CDR2 FVKESK. The CDR3 reads CASSPYYNSPLHF. The CDR3 region has the DNA TGTGCCAGCAGCCCATATTATAATTCACCCCTCCACTTT.

This clonotype was seen ten or more times. The chain has TRBV28 and TRBJ1-4; 7 nucleotides agree with TRBD1. Trimming at V came to 4 bases and at J to 4 bases, leaving 9 bases not matched to a gene. The CDR3 sequence is 16 residues long. Germline V CDR1 and CDR2: MDHEN, SYDVKM. CDR3 residues: CASSSRRTGVNEKLFF. In DNA form, the CDR3 reads TGTGCCAGCAGTTCCCGCCGGACAGGCGTTAATGAAAAACTGTTTTTT.

This rearrangement joins TRBV6-6 to TRBJ2-3, with 8 bases fitting TRBD2. The V and J ends lost 5 bases and 1 base, in that order; junction bases with no gene match: 5. The CDR3 length is 15 residues. Germline CDR1 reads MNHNY; CDR2 reads SVGAGI (reference sequence). Written as DNA, the CDR3 is TGTGCCAGCAGTGGCACTAGCGGTCGCACAGATACGCAGTATTTT. Translated, it gives CASSGTSGRTDTQYF.

The CDR3: CASSFSGLGLPSDTQYF. The CDR3 nucleotides read TGTGCCAGCAGTTTCTCGGGGCTTGGGCTCCCCTCAGATACGCAGTATTTT. The V and J genes are TRBV6-6 and TRBJ2-3; D tentatively reads TRBD1 or TRBD2 (5 bases each). In germline, CDR1 is MNHNY, CDR2 SVGAGI (reference sequence). V shed 4 bases and J shed 4 bases, with 21 bases lying between them. CDR3 length: 17 residues.

This clonotype was observed at least ten times. The CDR3 region is CASSDGPMNTEAFF. The DNA for the CDR3 is TGTGCCAGCAGTGACGGACCCATGAACACTGAAGCTTTCTTT. The chain couples TRBV12-3 or TRBV12-4 to TRBJ1-1; D remains ambiguous. With 5 bases removed from V and 0 bases from J, the gap between germline ends came to 10 bases. The CDR3 has 14 amino acids.

In this sample, this clonotype turned up many times. The genes are TRBV4-3 and TRBJ2-2; D remains ambiguous. Germline lookup yields CDR1 LGHNA and CDR2 YSLEER. The CDR3 runs to 14 residues. Trimming shortened V by 0 bases and J by 6 bases, and 8 bases separated the two germline ends. The CDR3 reads CASSQDRPSGELFF. CDR3 nucleotides: TGCGCCAGCAGCCAAGATCGACCATCCGGGGAGCTGTTTTTT.

The V and J genes are TRBV6-1 and TRBJ1-5, with 9 bases lining up with TRBD1. Germline CDR1 reads MNHNS; CDR2 reads SASEGT. Trimming removed 10 bases from V and 0 bases from J; junction bases left unmatched: 13. There are 17 residues in the CDR3. The CDR3 is CATKRGQGTYSNQPQHF. CDR3 bases: TGTGCCACCAAACGGGGACAGGGTACCTATAGCAATCAGCCCCAGCATTTT.

The sample holds a few counts of this clonotype. The chain is built from TRBV12-5 and TRBJ2-7; D is unclear. In germline, CDR1 is LGHNT, CDR2 FRNRAP. The CDR3 is made up of 17 amino acids. V shed 0 bases and J shed 3 bases, with 18 bases lying between them. The CDR3 DNA follows: TGTGCTAGTGGTTTGGTCCGAAAGGACGGAATCCACTACGAGCAGTACTTC. Protein: CASGLVRKDGIHYEQYF.

This clonotype has ten or more counts. The V and J genes are TRBV6-5 and TRBJ1-1, with D maybe TRBD1 (6 bases). This CDR3 region has 13 residues. Trimming stripped 5 bases from V and 3 bases from J, with 10 bases between. The germline gives CDR1 MNHEY, CDR2 SVGAGI. The DNA for the CDR3 is TGTGCCAGCAGTAGGACAGAAGACACTGAAGCTTTCTTT. This translates into CASSRTEDTEAFF.

This clonotype has just a few counts. The chain uses TRBV29-1 and TRBJ1-1, with 7 bases matching TRBD1. The CDR3 has 13 amino acids. CDR1 and CDR2 (germline): SQVTM, ANQGSEA. With V trimmed by 7 bases and J by 6 bases, 11 bases remained unmatched. CDR3 loop: CSAGSTGWAEAFF. The DNA for the CDR3 is TGCAGCGCCGGATCGACAGGGTGGGCTGAAGCTTTCTTT.

This clonotype was found many times. V usage is TRBV3-1 and J usage is TRBJ2-7, with D possibly being TRBD1 or TRBD2 (6 bases each). There are 17 residues in the CDR3. V lost 3 bases and J 4 bases, leaving 22 bases between the germline ends. Germline values: CDR1 LGHDT, CDR2 YNNKEL (reference sequence). The CDR3 sequence is CASSHIQGLGRGYEQYF. CDR3 sequence (DNA): TGTGCCAGCAGCCACATACAGGGATTGGGACGGGGGTACGAGCAGTACTTC.

The chain carries TRBV12-3 or TRBV12-4 and TRBJ2-5; D is ambiguous. This CDR3 region has 11 residues. V dropped 6 bases and J dropped 4 bases, with 6 bases sitting between them. CDR3 coding DNA: TGTGCCAGCAGCATAACAGAGACCCAGTACTTC. Protein sequence: CASSITETQYF.

This clonotype has just a few counts. This chain joins TRBV9 and TRBJ2-7; D uncertain. Trimming took off 0 bases at V and 2 bases at J, with 12 bases between the two ends. Per the germline V gene, CDR1 is SGDLS and CDR2 is YYNGEE. This CDR3 region has 15 residues. CDR3 DNA: TGTGCCAGCAGCGTAGGTAGCAGCATAACCTACGAGCAGTACTTC. It yields the protein CASSVGSSITYEQYF.

This clonotype was observed many times. The chain carries TRBV7-9 and TRBJ1-2; D is undetermined. The CDR3 is made up of 12 amino acids. V was pared by 7 bases and J by 5 bases, with 11 bases between. From germline, CDR1 is SEHNR and CDR2 FQNEAQ (reference sequence). The CDR3 DNA follows: TGTGCCAGCAATCCGGACGGATATGGCTACACCTTC. It yields the protein CASNPDGYGYTF.

This clonotype was recorded many times. This chain links TRBV12-3 or TRBV12-4 with TRBJ1-5; perhaps TRBD1 as D (5 bases). The V end lost 7 bases, the J end lost 4 bases, and 14 bases lay between the germline ends. This CDR3 contains 14 residues. CDR3 nucleotide sequence: TGTGCCAGCAAAACGGGCGGGGGAAATCAGCCCCAGCATTTT. It specifies CASKTGGGNQPQHF.

The chain joins TRBV10-3 to TRBJ2-2; no firm D call. V lost 3 bases and J lost 3, with 11 bases in between. CDR1 ENHRY and CDR2 SYGVKD come from the germline V gene. This CDR3 region has 15 residues. CDR3 amino acids: CAISERIRDTGELFF. CDR3 bases: TGTGCCATCAGTGAACGAATCAGAGACACCGGGGAGCTGTTTTTT.

The genes are TRBV27 and TRBJ2-5; the match to TRBD1 covers 7 bases. Germline assignment: CDR1 MNHEY and CDR2 SMNVEV (reference sequence). The CDR3 is 13 residues long. V lost 6 bases, J lost 5 bases, and 6 bases stayed unmatched. The CDR3 DNA sequence: TGTGCCAGCAGCAAGACAGGGAGTGAGACCCAGTACTTC. This encodes CASSKTGSETQYF.